A single sample is the source of the 16 T cell receptor beta chains below, sequenced in a study of blood T cell repertoires in COVID-19. Sequenced by immunoSEQ multiplex PCR; TCRdb stores in-frame clones only, minus some. The table records roughly 140,000 clones, about 85% of them present only once. The source material was peripheral blood. The source of these receptors is a woman aged 60-75 years with COVID-19, enrolled during active disease.

V usage is TRBV7-9 and J usage is TRBJ1-5; no clear D. Germline values: CDR1 SEHNR, CDR2 FQNEAQ (reference sequence). The CDR3 has 15 residues. The V and J ends lost 1 base and 9 bases respectively, with 16 bases between them. The CDR3 sequence is CASSLVTGGSGPQHF. The CDR3 DNA reads TGTGCCAGCAGCTTAGTTACGGGAGGTTCGGGGCCCCAGCATTTT.

This clone is a singleton in its sample. The chain employs TRBV2 and TRBJ1-2, with no clear D. Germline CDR1 is SNHLY and CDR2 is FYNNEI. The length of the CDR3 is 14 residues. The V gene lost 2 bases and the J gene lost 2 bases, with 9 bases spanning the gap. CDR3: CASSEIQSNYGYTF. The CDR3 bases are TGTGCCAGCAGTGAAATTCAGTCGAACTATGGCTACACCTTC.

The chain has TRBV12-5 and TRBJ2-1; D gene ambiguous. This CDR3 comprises 15 residues. The ends were cut back, 2 bases at V and 0 bases at J, with 8 bases in the middle. Germline lookup yields CDR1 LGHNT and CDR2 FRNRAP. The CDR3 reads CASGLSHSSYNEQFF. The CDR3 DNA reads TGTGCTAGTGGTTTGTCCCACTCCTCCTACAATGAGCAGTTCTTC. The full variable domain, in which reference TRBV12-5 and TRBJ2-1 provide the parts outside the CDR3, is DARVTQTPRHKVTEMGQEVTMRCQPILGHNTVFWYRQTMMQGLELLAYFRNRAPLDDSGMPKDRFSAEMPDATLATLKIQPSEPRDSAVYFCASGLSHSSYNEQFFGPGTRLTVL.

The chain couples TRBV5-4 to TRBJ1-4; 9 bases are a match to TRBD1. The CDR3 has 16 amino acids. J was trimmed by 0 bases and V by 4 bases; bases with no gene match: 4. Germline V gives CDR1 SGHNT, CDR2 YYREEE (reference sequence). CDR3 in DNA: TGTGCCAGCAGCCTGACAGGGGGATCAACTAATGAAAAACTGTTTTTT. Encoded protein: CASSLTGGSTNEKLFF. Combining the CDR3 with reference TRBV5-4 and TRBJ1-4 gives the whole variable domain ETGVTQSPTHLIKTRGQQVTLRCSSQSGHNTVSWYQQALGQGPQFIFQYYREEENGRGNFPPRFSGLQFPNYSSELNVNALELDDSALYLCASSLTGGSTNEKLFFGSGTQLSVL.

The V and J genes are TRBV6-6 and TRBJ2-6, with a weak D call TRBD1 (5 bases). Germline CDR1 and CDR2: MNHNY and SVGAGI (reference sequence). V was trimmed by 5 bases and J by 0 bases, leaving 17 bases between them. The CDR3 is made up of 18 amino acids. The CDR3 nucleotides read TGTGCCAGCAGTCGCGCTGGGGCAACCTACTCTGGGGCCAACGTCCTGACTTTC. Its protein product is CASSRAGATYSGANVLTF.

The chain carries TRBV13 and TRBJ1-5; D unresolved. Trimming took off 0 bases at V and 6 bases at J, with 3 bases between the two ends. The CDR3 spans 12 residues. Germline V CDR1 and CDR2: PRHDT, FYEKMQ (reference sequence). DNA of the CDR3: TGTGCCAGCAGCTTAGGGGCTCAGCCCCAGCATTTT. Its translation: CASSLGAQPQHF.

This chain uses TRBV5-1 with TRBJ1-2, with D possibly TRBD1 on 6 matching bases. Germline-derived CDR1 and CDR2 are SGHRS and YFSETQ. V was trimmed by 0 bases and J by 4 bases, leaving 10 bases between them. The CDR3 is made up of 14 amino acids. CDR3 in amino acids: CASSLAGGVYGYTF. CDR3 bases: TGCGCCAGCAGCTTGGCTGGGGGCGTCTATGGCTACACCTTC.

J is TRBJ2-3 and V is TRBV19; TRBD1 matches 7 bases. Germline trimming cut 5 bases from V and 6 bases from J; bases unmatched to any gene: 17. Germline CDR1 and CDR2: LNHDA and SQIVND (reference sequence). CDR3 length: 17 amino acids. CDR3 sequence (DNA): TGTGCCAGTAGTGTCGGGACAGCCCCGATTTATGAGGATACGCAGTATTTT. Its translation: CASSVGTAPIYEDTQYF. Drawing the rest from reference TRBV19 and TRBJ2-3, the complete variable domain is DGGITQSPKYLFRKEGQNVTLSCEQNLNHDAMYWYRQDPGQGLRLIYYSQIVNDFQKGDIAEGYSVSREKKESFPLTVTSAQKNPTAFYLCASSVGTAPIYEDTQYFGPGTRLTVL.

The chain recombines TRBV6-5 with TRBJ2-7; TRBD2 matches at 8 bases. Germline V gene data show CDR1 as MNHEY and CDR2 as SVGAGI. This CDR3 is 14 amino acids long. Trimming cost V 7 bases and J 4 bases; bases outside gene matches: 9. CDR3 DNA sequence: TGTGCCAGCAAACTCCAGCGGGAGTTATACGAGCAGTACTTC. Translated: CASKLQRELYEQYF.

The V and J genes are TRBV9 and TRBJ1-1; D might be TRBD1 (5 bases). The CDR3 has 15 residues. Germline V CDR1 and CDR2: SGDLS, YYNGEE. V was trimmed by 1 base and J by 0 bases, leaving 10 bases between them. The CDR3 spells CASSVQGHMNTEAFF. The CDR3 DNA is TGTGCCAGCAGCGTACAGGGCCACATGAACACTGAAGCTTTCTTT.

The rearrangement joins TRBV5-1 to TRBJ1-2; D might be TRBD1 (6 bases). Trimming stripped 0 bases from V and 3 bases from J, with 12 bases between. Germline V gene lookup returns CDR1 SGHRS and CDR2 YFSETQ. The CDR3 covers 15 residues. The CDR3 region has the DNA TGCGCCAGCAGCTTGGACCCAGGGGTGGACTATGGCTACACCTTC. Protein product: CASSLDPGVDYGYTF.

This clone was seen more than once but under ten times. V is TRBV7-8 and J is TRBJ1-2; 7 bases match TRBD1. There are 18 residues in the CDR3. Germline loops: CDR1 SGHVS, CDR2 FQNEAQ. V trimming: 1 base; J trimming: 4 bases; junction bases outside the gene matches: 15. CDR3 DNA: TGTGCCAGCAGCTTAGGCCCCTTAGGACAGGTCCTCTTCTATGGCTACACCTTC. It codes for CASSLGPLGQVLFYGYTF.

The chain joins TRBV10-2 to TRBJ2-7; 7 bases line up with TRBD1. Germline lookup yields CDR1 WSHSY and CDR2 SAAADI. V gave up 0 bases and J gave up 2 bases; unmatched junction bases: 7. The CDR3 runs to 16 residues. The CDR3 region has the DNA TGCGCCAGCAGTGAGTCAGCACGACAGGGCACCTACGAGCAGTACGTC. Residues: CASSESARQGTYEQYV.

The V call is TRBV7-2, the J call TRBJ1-6, with D unclear. CDR1 is SGHTA, CDR2 FQGNSA, per germline. V lost 5 bases to trimming and J lost 0 bases, with 11 bases between them. This CDR3 has 16 residues. This CDR3 is CASSAPPGSYNSPLHF. CDR3 DNA: TGTGCCAGCAGCGCACCCCCAGGCTCCTATAATTCACCCCTCCACTTT.

This clone was seen once. The chain recombines TRBV19 with TRBJ1-2; D ambiguous. The CDR3 covers 15 residues. Germline CDR1 and CDR2: LNHDA and SQIVND (reference sequence). V lost 1 base, J lost 5 bases, and 14 bases lay in between. CDR3 sequence (DNA): TGTGCCAGTAGTATAGGTGGCATCTTGCCGTATGGCTACACCTTC. Residues: CASSIGGILPYGYTF.

The rearrangement links TRBV5-1 to TRBJ1-1; D gene ambiguous. The ends were cut back, 8 bases at V and 3 bases at J, with 8 bases in the middle. This CDR3 is built from 11 residues. Germline CDR1 SGHRS, CDR2 YFSETQ. The CDR3 is CASNGYTEAFF. The CDR3 coding sequence is TGCGCCAGTAACGGTTACACTGAAGCTTTCTTT.